This TCR beta chain stems from a study of tumor-infiltrating lymphocytes in localized non-small cell lung cancer. Study results and caveats: Not all patients were TCR sequenced, owing to tissue quantity.

Method: immunoSEQ multiplex PCR; TCRdb's copy keeps in-frame clones and lacks some. The sample holds about 21,000 clones, about 80% seen once. Germline V gene sequence: CDR1 GTSNPN, CDR2 SVGIG (reference sequence). J gave up 3 bases and V 7 bases, and 7 bases lay outside the gene matches. The CDR3 has 13 amino acids. About this clone: Its antigen is unidentified.

What was sequenced was lung tumor tissue. The J gene is TRBJ1-1, the V gene TRBV30; 8 bases map to TRBD1. The sequence derives from a human donor with non-small cell lung cancer. The DNA of the CDR3 is TGTGCCTTTAGGACAGGGTTGGACACTGAAGCTTTCTTT. It encodes CAFRTGLDTEAFF. The whole variable domain, filled in from reference TRBV30 and TRBJ1-1, reads SQTIHQWPATLVQPVGSPLSLECTVEGTSNPNLYWYRQAAGRGLQLLFYSVGIGQISSEVPQNLSASRPQDRQFILSSKKLLLSDSGFYLCAFRTGLDTEAFFGQGTRLTVV.